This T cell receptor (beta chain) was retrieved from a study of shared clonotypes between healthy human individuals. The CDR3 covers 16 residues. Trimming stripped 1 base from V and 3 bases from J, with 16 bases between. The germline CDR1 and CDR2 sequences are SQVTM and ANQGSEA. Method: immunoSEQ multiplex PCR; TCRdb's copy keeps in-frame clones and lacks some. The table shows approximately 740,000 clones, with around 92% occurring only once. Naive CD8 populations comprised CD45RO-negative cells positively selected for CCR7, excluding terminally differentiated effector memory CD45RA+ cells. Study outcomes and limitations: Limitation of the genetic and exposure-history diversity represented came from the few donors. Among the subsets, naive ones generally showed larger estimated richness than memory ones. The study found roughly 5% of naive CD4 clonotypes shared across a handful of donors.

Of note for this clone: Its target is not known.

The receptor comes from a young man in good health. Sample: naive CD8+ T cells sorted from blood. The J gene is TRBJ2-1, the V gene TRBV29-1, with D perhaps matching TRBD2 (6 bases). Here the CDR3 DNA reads TGCAGCGTTGAAGGTTCGGCCCAGACTAGCTACAATGAGCAGTTCTTC. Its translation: CSVEGSAQTSYNEQFF.